Listed here are 19 T cell receptor beta chains from one sample, sequenced in a study of T cells in Graves' hyperthyroidism and ophthalmopathy. The source material, RNA transcripts, was used to amplify TCR beta CDR3 regions. The HTBI primer set was used in a first-round RT-PCR of the TCR CDR3. TCRdb re-called the multiplex PCR reads through MiXCR, storing one row per CDR3 protein. The data show over 250,000 distinct CDR3 sequences, with roughly 13% seen just once and around 32% held by the top ten. Material for sequencing was blood. Receptors were obtained from a woman aged 40 to 50 with Graves' ophthalmopathy.

To note about this clonotype: This may be a read error, as it is one base from a much larger clone. This chain connects TRBV12-3 or TRBV12-4 to TRBJ2-7; D not certain. The V gene lost 2 bases and the J gene lost 9 bases, with 14 bases spanning the gap. This CDR3 has 13 residues. CDR3 amino acids: CASSLSPNFRQYF. For the CDR3, the DNA is TGTGCCAGCAGTTTATCCCCCAACTTTAGGCAGTACTTC.

The genes are TRBV18 and TRBJ2-7, with 10 bases fitting TRBD1. The V gene end was trimmed by 1 base and the J gene end by 1 base; junction bases not matched to a gene: 4. This CDR3 spans 16 amino acids. The germline V gene encodes CDR1 KGHSH and CDR2 LQKENI. The CDR3 DNA sequence: TGTGCCAGCTCACCACAGCGACAGGGGGCGTCCTACGAGCAGTACTTC. This sequence encodes CASSPQRQGASYEQYF. Variable domain in full (rest from reference TRBV18 and TRBJ2-7): NAGVMQNPRHLVRRRGQEARLRCSPMKGHSHVYWYRQLPEEGLKFMVYLQKENIIDESGMPKERFSAEFPKEGPSILRIQQVVRGDSAAYFCASSPQRQGASYEQYFGPGTRLTVT.

The chain employs TRBV12-3 or TRBV12-4 and TRBJ2-7; TRBD1 aligns across 8 bases. V lost 5 bases and J lost 1; bases outside the gene matches: 4. This CDR3 has 14 amino acids. The CDR3 sequence: CASSRGQGSYEQYF. CDR3 sequence (DNA): TGTGCCAGCAGTAGAGGACAGGGATCCTACGAGCAGTACTTC.

This clonotype was seen ten or more times. The chain recombines TRBV28 with TRBJ1-2; D perhaps matches TRBD1 (5 bases). Trimming left V 3 bases short and J 5 bases short, with 13 bases between. Germline values: CDR1 MDHEN, CDR2 SYDVKM. This CDR3 has 14 residues. CDR3 sequence: CASSLESGMYGYTF. In nucleotides, the CDR3 is TGTGCCAGCAGTTTGGAGTCAGGGATGTATGGCTACACCTTC.

This clonotype was recorded once. The rearrangement uses TRBV20-1 and TRBJ2-7, with 8 positions matching TRBD2. The germline gives CDR1 DFQATT, CDR2 SNEGSKA (reference sequence). V was clipped by 1 base and J by 3 bases; unmatched bases: 5. CDR3 length equals 14 residues. Written as DNA, the CDR3 is TGCAGTGCTAGAGTCCTAGCGGGTTACTACGAGCAGTACTTC. Its translation: CSARVLAGYYEQYF.

In this sample, this clonotype turned up many times. This rearrangement joins TRBV10-3 to TRBJ1-5; maybe TRBD1 (6 bases). Per germline, CDR1 ENHRY and CDR2 SYGVKD. CDR3 length: 13 residues. Trimming took 11 bases from V and 4 from J, leaving 15 bases between them. The CDR3 DNA sequence: TGTGCCGTCTCGGACAGTGATAATCAGCCCCAGCATTTT. Protein: CAVSDSDNQPQHF.

This clonotype was recorded at least ten times. This chain connects TRBV6-1 to TRBJ1-4; D remains ambiguous. Germline V gene sequence: CDR1 MNHNS, CDR2 SASEGT. V was shortened by 7 bases and J by 8 bases, with 17 bases between the two germline ends. This CDR3 has 14 amino acids. For the CDR3, the DNA is TGTGCCAGCACCGTAGACCCTTGGACGGAAAAACTGTTTTTT. It codes for CASTVDPWTEKLFF.

The J gene is TRBJ2-7, the V gene TRBV7-9; tentatively, D is TRBD1 (6 bases). Germline loops: CDR1 SEHNR, CDR2 FQNEAQ (reference sequence). The CDR3 runs 15 residues. V lost 2 bases and J 2 bases, leaving 13 bases between the germline ends. CDR3 DNA sequence: TGTGCCAGCAGCTTAAGGACGGGACAAACCTACGAGCAGTACTTC. Amino acids: CASSLRTGQTYEQYF.

The count of this clonotype is one. The genes are TRBV3-1 and TRBJ2-1, with 9 nucleotides matching TRBD2. The better agreement between TRBJ2-7 and the DNA end casts doubt on the J call. The CDR3 runs to 14 residues. Looked up from germline, CDR1 is LGHDT and CDR2 is YNNKEL (reference sequence). The CDR3 loop reads CASSRSSGSNEQYF. The CDR3 DNA sequence: TGTGCCAGCAGCCGTAGTAGCGGGAGTAATGAGCAGTACTTC.

In this sample, this clonotype turned up many times. The chain links TRBV6-5 to TRBJ2-3, with D uncertain. This CDR3 region has 14 residues. Deletions cut 0 bases from V and 2 bases from J, with 6 bases between. Germline V gene lookup returns CDR1 MNHEY and CDR2 SVGAGI. For the CDR3, the DNA is TGTGCCAGCAGTTACTCCGGGCCCACAGATACGCAGTATTTT. This encodes CASSYSGPTDTQYF.

This clonotype was seen ten or more times. The chain carries TRBV12-3 or TRBV12-4 and TRBJ2-2; 8 positions match TRBD2. This CDR3 spans 15 amino acids. The J segment lost 5 bases and the V segment lost 2 bases, leaving 4 bases of the junction unmatched. DNA for the CDR3: TGTGCCAGCAGTTTAATAGCGGGGTATACCGGGGAGCTGTTTTTT. This translates into CASSLIAGYTGELFF.

The sample holds many counts of this clonotype. CDR3 in amino acids: CASGSRRSYEQYF. The CDR3 DNA reads as TGTGCCAGCGGTTCTAGACGCTCCTACGAGCAGTACTTC. V gene TRBV11-2 combines with J gene TRBJ2-7; no reliable D call. CDR1 is SGHAT and CDR2 is FQNNGV in the germline V gene. The CDR3 is made up of 13 amino acids. V was shortened by 8 bases and J by 0 bases, with 11 bases between the two germline ends.

This clonotype has at least ten counts. This rearrangement joins TRBV28 to TRBJ2-7; TRBD2 matches 10 bases. Germline assignment: CDR1 MDHEN and CDR2 SYDVKM. This CDR3 has 15 residues. J lost 3 bases, V lost 5 bases, and 7 bases had no gene match. The CDR3 loop is CASSPPSGSFYEQYF. The CDR3 DNA follows: TGTGCCAGCAGTCCGCCTAGCGGGAGTTTCTACGAGCAGTACTTC. The complete variable domain, with remaining parts taken from reference TRBV28 and TRBJ2-7, reads DVKVTQSSRYLVKRTGEKVFLECVQDMDHENMFWYRQDPGLGLRLIYFSYDVKMKEKGDIPEGYSVSREKKERFSLILESASTNQTSMYLCASSPPSGSFYEQYFGPGTRLTVT.

In its sample, this clonotype was seen a few times. The CDR3 does not close with the conserved phenylalanine or tryptophan, likely indicating a read error. This chain connects TRBV7-2 to TRBJ1-1; D not certain. V was clipped by 1 base and J by 4 bases, with 10 bases between them. CDR1 and CDR2 from the germline V gene are SGHTA and FQGNSA. The CDR3 is 14 residues long. This CDR3 is CASSLEGGRTEAFL. The DNA of the CDR3 is TGTGCCAGCAGCTTAGAAGGAGGACGCACTGAAGCTTTCCTT.

This clonotype has ten or more counts. The V gene is TRBV11-2, the J gene TRBJ2-7, with TRBD2 matching over 13 bases. The germline CDR1 and CDR2 sequences are SGHAT and FQNNGV. J gave up 2 bases and V 5 bases, and 3 bases lay outside the gene matches. This CDR3 region has 15 residues. The CDR3, as DNA: TGTGCCAGCAGCGGGACTAGCGGGGATACCTACGAGCAGTACTTC. It is translated as CASSGTSGDTYEQYF.

This clonotype was detected many times. The rearrangement uses TRBV2 and TRBJ2-3, with a possible D match to TRBD2 (5 bases). The length of the CDR3 is 14 residues. The V and J ends lost 5 bases and 2 bases respectively, with 11 bases between them. CDR1 is SNHLY, CDR2 FYNNEI, per germline. The CDR3 DNA reads as TGTGCCAGCAGTAGAGGGCAAGCCACAGATACGCAGTATTTT. Its translation is CASSRGQATDTQYF. The full variable domain, its missing parts supplied by reference TRBV2 and TRBJ2-3, is EPEVTQTPSHQVTQMGQEVILRCVPISNHLYFYWYRQILGQKVEFLVSFYNNEISEKSEIFDDQFSVERPDGSNFTLKIRSTKLEDSAMYFCASSRGQATDTQYFGPGTRLTVL.

The chain employs TRBV4-1 and TRBJ2-3; weak D call: TRBD2 (6 bases). The germline CDR1 and CDR2 sequences are MGHRA and YSYEKL. The V and J ends lost 0 bases and 4 bases respectively, with 8 bases between them. The CDR3 has 14 amino acids. In DNA, the CDR3 is TGCGCCAGCAGCCAAGATCCGGGGGCAGATACGCAGTATTTT. Translated, it gives CASSQDPGADTQYF.

This clonotype was counted between two and nine times. V and J are TRBV27 and TRBJ2-7, with 11 bases lining up with TRBD1. This CDR3 is built from 15 residues. The germline CDR1 and CDR2 sequences are MNHEY and SMNVEV (reference sequence). Trimming cost V 6 bases and J 5 bases; bases outside gene matches: 9. The CDR3 sequence is CASSKRTGGHHEQYF. The CDR3, as DNA: TGTGCCAGCAGCAAACGGACAGGGGGCCACCACGAGCAGTACTTC.

Comment on this clonotype: This may stem from a read error, because a much larger clone lies one nucleotide away. The chain employs TRBV12-3 or TRBV12-4 and TRBJ2-7; D unclear. This CDR3 is built from 16 residues. The CDR3 reads CASSLGIEGLSYEQYF. CDR3 nucleotides: TGTGCCAGCAGCTTAGGGATCGAAGGCCTCTCCTACGAGCAGTACTTC.